Each of the 9 T cell receptor beta chains below was sequenced from the same sample in a study of graft-versus-host responses after intestinal transplantation. Profiled with immunoSEQ multiplex PCR; TCRdb holds only in-frame clones, not every one. In the table there are 77,000 or so clones, roughly 90% of which are singletons. Sample: PBMCs, taken 98 days after intestinal transplantation. The receptors were sampled from a human patient who received an intestinal transplant, so some T cells may come from the graft donor.

The chain carries TRBV5-1 and TRBJ1-1; the D is unclear. CDR1 and CDR2 from the germline V gene are SGHRS and YFSETQ. The V and J ends lost 0 bases and 6 bases respectively, with 6 bases between them. The CDR3 loop spans 12 amino acids. The CDR3 DNA follows: TGCGCCAGCAGCTTGGAAGGTCCTGAAGCTTTCTTT. Translated, it gives CASSLEGPEAFF.

The chain is built from TRBV5-1 and TRBJ1-4; TRBD1 aligns across 9 bases. J gave up 4 bases and V 3 bases, and 1 base lay outside the gene matches. Looked up from germline, CDR1 is SGHRS and CDR2 is YFSETQ. CDR3 length: 14 amino acids. For the CDR3, the DNA is TGCGCCAGCAGCTGGACAGGGGTTAATGAAAAACTGTTTTTT. Encoded protein: CASSWTGVNEKLFF.

This clone was seen only once. The chain uses TRBV5-1 and TRBJ1-5; maybe TRBD1 (5 bases). V lost 4 bases and J 0 bases, leaving 11 bases between the germline ends. This CDR3 region has 15 residues. CDR1 is SGHRS and CDR2 is YFSETQ in the germline V gene. CDR3 in DNA: TGCGCCAGCAGCCCAGGGACGGATAGCAATCAGCCCCAGCATTTT. Translating it yields CASSPGTDSNQPQHF. Full variable domain (rest looked up from reference TRBV5-1 and TRBJ1-5): KAGVTQTPRYLIKTRGQQVTLSCSPISGHRSVSWYQQTPGQGLQFLFEYFSETQRNKGNFPGRFSGRQFSNSRSEMNVSTLELGDSALYLCASSPGTDSNQPQHFGDGTRLSIL.

The rearrangement uses TRBV19 and TRBJ2-6; 9 bases are shared with TRBD1. V lost 5 bases to trimming and J lost 2 bases; unmatched junction nucleotides: 4. Germline lookup yields CDR1 LNHDA and CDR2 SQIVND (reference sequence). The CDR3 length is 16 residues. The CDR3 DNA sequence: TGTGCCAGTAGTTCAAGACAGGGGGCTGGGGCCAACGTCCTGACTTTC. This translates into CASSSRQGAGANVLTF.

With respect to this clone: Germline and junction disagree at one end, which may indicate a read error. This chain links TRBV13 with TRBJ2-3; 7 bases align to TRBD2. The CDR3 is 12 amino acids. CDR1 is PRHDT, CDR2 FYEKMQ, per germline (reference sequence). The CDR3 bases are TGTGCCACCAGCGGGGGCACAGATACGCAGTATTTT. The encoded protein is CATSGGTDTQYF.

The chain combines TRBV7-9 with TRBJ2-1; D is unresolved. V lost 5 bases, J lost 0 bases, and 8 bases lay in between. Germline-derived CDR1 and CDR2 are SEHNR and FQNEAQ (reference sequence). CDR3 size: 14 residues. The CDR3 protein is CASSALSSYNEQFF. The CDR3 DNA reads TGTGCCAGCAGCGCACTGAGCTCCTACAATGAGCAGTTCTTC.

The J gene is TRBJ2-5, the V gene TRBV30; no clear D gene. Trimming pared 0 bases from V and 4 bases from J, leaving 6 bases between. The CDR3 runs 12 residues. Per the germline V gene, CDR1 is GTSNPN and CDR2 is SVGIG (reference sequence). The CDR3 sequence: CAWSVPGETQYF. The CDR3 DNA reads as TGTGCCTGGAGTGTACCGGGAGAGACCCAGTACTTC. Based on the CDR3 plus reference TRBV30 and TRBJ2-5, the full variable domain is SQTIHQWPATLVQPVGSPLSLECTVEGTSNPNLYWYRQAAGRGLQLLFYSVGIGQISSEVPQNLSASRPQDRQFILSSKKLLLSDSGFYLCAWSVPGETQYFGPGTRLLVL.

The chain uses TRBV28 and TRBJ2-7; D is unresolved. The CDR3 spans 14 residues. Germline V gives CDR1 MDHEN, CDR2 SYDVKM. V dropped 5 bases and J dropped 2 bases, with 13 bases sitting between them. The CDR3 loop reads CASSPEGSAYEQYF. The DNA of the CDR3 is TGTGCCAGCAGTCCAGAAGGTTCGGCCTACGAGCAGTACTTC.

The chain links TRBV7-6 to TRBJ2-1; D is perhaps TRBD1 (6 bases). The CDR3 has 13 residues. In germline, CDR1 is SGHVS, CDR2 FNYEAQ. The V and J ends lost 2 bases and 9 bases respectively, with 11 bases between them. As DNA, the CDR3 is TGTGCCAGCAGCTTATTGGAAGGGGGTGAGCAGTTCTTC. This codes for CASSLLEGGEQFF.